This T cell receptor beta chain was profiled in a study of blood T cells in healthy people across ages. Broader study findings: Investigators viewed diversity estimates from one million T cells as underestimates, the study reported. More naive CD4+ cells and higher diversity marked long-lived donors relative to aged donors.

The second PCR ran roughly 6 to 11 cycles with a sample-barcoded 5' primer and J-beta primers. A single record per CDR3 protein comes from TCRdb applying MiXCR to the 5' RACE reads. The sample gives over 600,000 distinct CDR3 sequences, roughly 41% of which show up once; approximately 29% is in the top ten. As concerns this clonotype: The antigen is not known.

Trimming pared 4 bases from V and 4 bases from J, leaving 20 bases between. CDR1 is LGHNA, CDR2 YNFKEQ, per germline. CDR3 size: 16 residues. The chain carries TRBV4-2 and TRBJ2-7, with D tentatively TRBD2 (6 bases). The TCR was taken from an elderly man in good health. Sequences were obtained from blood. This CDR3 reads CASSPNAGRTSYEQYF. CDR3 nucleotides: TGTGCCAGCAGCCCCAATGCGGGACGGACTTCTTACGAGCAGTACTTC.